This TCR beta chain was sequenced during a study of cytomegalovirus exposure and HLA in healthy donors. Notes on the study in general: The classifier was said to identify cytomegalovirus status with high specificity and sensitivity. It was reported in a later analysis that an Asian-associated ancestry cluster showed fewer N-insertions than the roughly 620-donor mean. Cytomegalovirus-associated status was assigned to about 180 TCR beta chains.

In the PCR, 60 Vbeta and 13 Jbeta primers were used. As processed by the authors: In a later analysis, 80 million or so unique TCR beta chains included roughly 11 million shared by two or more donors. Profiled with immunoSEQ multiplex PCR; TCRdb holds only in-frame clones, not every one. Clonal size and the V and J genes are those of that table, whereas D and trimming came from the DNA. This table has 200,000 to 300,000 clones, about 77% appearing once. Worth noting for this clone: Its target is unknown. The identical CDR3 is also encoded by other nucleotide sequences in the sample.

Sequences were obtained from PBMCs. The TCR originated in a boy between 10 and 17 years old in good health and CMV-seronegative.

CDR3 loop: CASSLSSYEQYF. Written as DNA, the CDR3 is TGCGCCAGCAGCCTGAGCTCCTACGAGCAGTACTTC. This chain connects TRBV5-1 to TRBJ2-7; D gene uncertain. Germline CDR1 reads SGHRS; CDR2 reads YFSETQ. Deletions cut 4 bases from V and 0 bases from J, with 5 bases between. The CDR3 loop spans 12 amino acids.